These 15 T cell receptor beta chains originate from one sample sequenced in a study of blood T cell repertoires in COVID-19. Method: immunoSEQ multiplex PCR; TCRdb's copy keeps in-frame clones and lacks some. This table has over 200,000 clones, 65% to 90% appearing once. Sequencing was done on a sample of peripheral blood. The receptors derive from a man between 50 and 59 years old with COVID-19, enrolled during active disease.

The V gene is TRBV7-8, the J gene TRBJ2-5; weak D call: TRBD2 (5 bases). The CDR3 contains 15 residues. Germline CDR1 SGHVS, CDR2 FQNEAQ. V gave up 1 base and J gave up 5 bases, with 14 bases separating them. CDR3 in amino acids: CASSLEDSGPETQYF. The CDR3 region has the DNA TGTGCCAGCAGCTTAGAGGACTCCGGGCCCGAGACCCAGTACTTC.

The chain recombines TRBV5-5 with TRBJ2-5; D is possibly TRBD2 (5 bases). The V gene lost 3 bases and the J gene lost 7 bases, with 19 bases spanning the gap. The CDR3 totals 15 residues. The V gene's germline CDR1 is SGHKS and CDR2 YYEKEE (reference sequence). Here the CDR3 reads CASSYWPIPEGTQYF. The CDR3 DNA sequence: TGTGCCAGCAGCTATTGGCCTATCCCCGAGGGGACCCAGTACTTC. Complete variable domain (other parts from reference TRBV5-5 and TRBJ2-5): DAGVTQSPTHLIKTRGQQVTLRCSPISGHKSVSWYQQVLGQGPQFIFQYYEKEERGRGNFPDRFSARQFPNYSSELNVNALLLGDSALYLCASSYWPIPEGTQYFGPGTRLLVL.

The rearrangement links TRBV2 to TRBJ1-4, with 8 bases fitting TRBD1. V shed 4 bases, J shed 3 bases, and the junction held 4 bases outside the gene matches. CDR3 length: 15 amino acids. Germline V CDR1 and CDR2: SNHLY, FYNNEI. Here the CDR3 reads CASSVQGASNEKLFF. The CDR3 bases are TGTGCCAGCAGTGTTCAGGGGGCGTCTAATGAAAAACTGTTTTTT.

V and J are TRBV19 and TRBJ2-6; maybe TRBD2 (5 bases). Germline-derived CDR1 and CDR2 are LNHDA and SQIVND (reference sequence). The CDR3 covers 18 residues. Trimming removed 4 bases from V and 3 bases from J, with 19 bases in between. DNA of the CDR3: TGTGCCAGTAGTACCCGATCCGGGGTTGATTTTGGGGCCAACGTCCTGACTTTC. Its translation is CASSTRSGVDFGANVLTF.

The CDR3 loop is CASSHLVTYEQYF. The CDR3 DNA reads TGCGCCAGCAGCCATCTAGTCACCTACGAGCAGTACTTC. This chain connects TRBV4-1 to TRBJ2-7; D gene uncertain. V gave up 3 bases and J gave up 2 bases, with 8 bases separating them. The CDR3 consists of 13 residues. The germline V gene encodes CDR1 MGHRA and CDR2 YSYEKL.

V and J are TRBV7-8 and TRBJ1-2; 8 nucleotides agree with TRBD1. The CDR3 is made up of 15 amino acids. Germline V gives CDR1 SGHVS, CDR2 FQNEAQ. V was pared by 1 base and J by 12 bases, with 13 bases of the junction left unmatched. The CDR3 DNA reads TGTGCCAGCAGCTTAGAGGCAGGGGGCTTCAACCAGCACACCTTC. This sequence encodes CASSLEAGGFNQHTF.

This clone was recorded once. This chain connects TRBV5-5 to TRBJ2-1; TRBD1 is a possible D gene (6 bases). V dropped 0 bases and J dropped 0 bases, with 10 bases sitting between them. The CDR3 has 16 residues. Looked up from germline, CDR1 is SGHKS and CDR2 is YYEKEE (reference sequence). The CDR3 reads CASSLGQASSYNEQFF. DNA for the CDR3: TGTGCCAGCAGCTTGGGACAGGCGAGCTCCTACAATGAGCAGTTCTTC.

The DNA of the CDR3 is TGTGCCAGCAGCCCCCTCCAAGAGACCCAGTACTTC. This gives the protein CASSPLQETQYF. The chain combines TRBV6-5 with TRBJ2-5; no definite D call. The V and J ends lost 6 bases and 1 base respectively, with 6 bases between them. This CDR3 has 12 amino acids. The germline V gene encodes CDR1 MNHEY and CDR2 SVGAGI.

The chain combines TRBV5-4 with TRBJ1-2, with 9 bases identical to TRBD1. V lost 4 bases, J lost 6 bases, and 4 bases stayed unmatched. This CDR3 has 13 amino acids. Germline values: CDR1 SGHNT, CDR2 YYREEE (reference sequence). CDR3 DNA sequence: TGTGCCAGCAGCAAGGGACAGGGTAATGGCTACACCTTC. Translating gives CASSKGQGNGYTF. The variable domain in full, with the rest retrieved from reference TRBV5-4 and TRBJ1-2, is ETGVTQSPTHLIKTRGQQVTLRCSSQSGHNTVSWYQQALGQGPQFIFQYYREEENGRGNFPPRFSGLQFPNYSSELNVNALELDDSALYLCASSKGQGNGYTFGSGTRLTVV.

This sequence joins TRBV6-6 and TRBJ1-2, with D possibly being TRBD1 (5 bases). Germline V gene data show CDR1 as MNHNY and CDR2 as SVGAGI (reference sequence). Trimming removed 6 bases at V and 7 bases at J, with 15 bases between. The CDR3 is 13 amino acids. CDR3 protein: CASRGREGRGYTF. As DNA, the CDR3 is TGTGCCAGCAGGGGGCGGGAGGGTCGTGGCTACACCTTC.

CDR3 region: CASRRGGLNQPQHF. The CDR3 nucleotides are TGTGCCAGTAGGAGGGGGGGGCTAAATCAGCCCCAGCATTTT. The chain is built from TRBV19 and TRBJ1-5; weak D call: TRBD1 (6 bases). Germline assignment: CDR1 LNHDA and CDR2 SQIVND (reference sequence). V was trimmed by 6 bases and J by 4 bases, leaving 13 bases between them. The CDR3 runs 14 residues. The full variable domain, rest sourced from reference TRBV19 and TRBJ1-5, is DGGITQSPKYLFRKEGQNVTLSCEQNLNHDAMYWYRQDPGQGLRLIYYSQIVNDFQKGDIAEGYSVSREKKESFPLTVTSAQKNPTAFYLCASRRGGLNQPQHFGDGTRLSIL.

The V gene is TRBV7-2, the J gene TRBJ2-1; 9 positions agree with TRBD2. The trim removed 5 bases at V and 6 bases at J, leaving 8 bases unmatched. CDR1 is SGHTA, CDR2 FQGNSA, per germline. This CDR3 is built from 15 residues. Written as DNA, the CDR3 is TGTGCCAGCAGCCTAAGACTAGCGGCAGGCAATGAGCAGTTCTTC. Protein: CASSLRLAAGNEQFF.

Turning to this clone: Other DNA sequences in the sample encode the same CDR3. The chain links TRBV29-1 to TRBJ2-3; no definite D call. Germline CDR1 and CDR2: SQVTM and ANQGSEA. CDR3 length: 11 amino acids. V was cut by 4 bases and J by 3 bases, with 5 bases left in between. In DNA, the CDR3 is TGCAGCGTTGGACTTACAGATACGCAGTATTTT. This codes for CSVGLTDTQYF.

The genes are TRBV29-1 and TRBJ2-3, with 10 bases fitting TRBD2. The CDR3 is 15 amino acids. Germline CDR1 SQVTM, CDR2 ANQGSEA. With V trimmed by 4 bases and J by 2 bases, 6 bases remained unmatched. CDR3 sequence reads: CSVVPAGGFTDTQYF. CDR3 bases: TGCAGCGTTGTACCAGCGGGGGGGTTCACAGATACGCAGTATTTT.

The V gene is TRBV7-2, the J gene TRBJ2-3, with a weak D call TRBD2 (5 bases). From germline, CDR1 is SGHTA and CDR2 FQGNSA. The CDR3 is 12 amino acids. Trimming cost V 8 bases and J 6 bases, with 12 bases left between them. CDR3 sequence (DNA): TGTGCCAGCTTCGGGGTGGGGGATACGCAGTATTTT. Translating it yields CASFGVGDTQYF.